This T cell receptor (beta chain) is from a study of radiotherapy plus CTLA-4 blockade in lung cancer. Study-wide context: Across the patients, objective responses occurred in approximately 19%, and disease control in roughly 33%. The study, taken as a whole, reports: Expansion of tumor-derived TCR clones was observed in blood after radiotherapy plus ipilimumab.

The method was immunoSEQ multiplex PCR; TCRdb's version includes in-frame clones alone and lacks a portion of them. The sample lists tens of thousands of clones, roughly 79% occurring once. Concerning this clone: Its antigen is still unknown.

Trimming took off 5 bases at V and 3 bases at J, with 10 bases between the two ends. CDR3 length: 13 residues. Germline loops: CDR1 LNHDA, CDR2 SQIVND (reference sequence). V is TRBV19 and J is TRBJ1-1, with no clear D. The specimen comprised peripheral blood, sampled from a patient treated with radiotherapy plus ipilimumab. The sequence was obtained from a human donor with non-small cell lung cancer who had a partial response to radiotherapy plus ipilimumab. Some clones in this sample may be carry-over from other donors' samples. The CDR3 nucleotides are TGTGCCAGTAGTGCTAGCAGAGACACTGAAGCTTTCTTT. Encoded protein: CASSASRDTEAFF.